This entry is about one T cell receptor (beta chain). Its antigen is not known. CDR3 length: 15 amino acids. V gave up 2 bases and J gave up 5 bases; unmatched junction bases: 6. Germline values: CDR1 MNHNY, CDR2 SVGAGI (reference sequence). This sample is part of a study of shared clonotypes between healthy human individuals. The study, taken as a whole, reports: At large depth, rarefaction still showed sorted-subset sequencing to be incomplete.

TCRdb's table, derived via immunoSEQ multiplex PCR, lists solely in-frame clones and lacks some. The sample has about 600,000 clones; 98% are singletons. Selected positively for CCR7 and CD45RO-negative, naive CD8 cells excluded terminally differentiated effector memory CD45RA+ cells. The clonotype comes from a man aged 30-40 years in good health. The sequencing input was naive CD8+ T cells sorted from blood. The chain combines TRBV6-6 with TRBJ1-5; 7 nucleotides align to TRBD1. The CDR3 loop reads CASSYPNQGDQPQHF. In nucleotides, the CDR3 is TGTGCCAGCAGTTACCCCAATCAGGGGGATCAGCCCCAGCATTTT.